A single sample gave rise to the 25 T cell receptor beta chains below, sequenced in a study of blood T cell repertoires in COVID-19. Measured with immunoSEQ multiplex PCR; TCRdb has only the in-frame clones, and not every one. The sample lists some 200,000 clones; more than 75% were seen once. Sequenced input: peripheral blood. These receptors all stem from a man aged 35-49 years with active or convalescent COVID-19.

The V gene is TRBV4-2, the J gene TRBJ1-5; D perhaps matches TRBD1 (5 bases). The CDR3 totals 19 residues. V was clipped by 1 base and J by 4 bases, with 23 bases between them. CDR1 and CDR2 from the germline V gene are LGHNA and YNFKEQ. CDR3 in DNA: TGTGCCAGCAGCCAAGTTCCCATCCGGGACTGGGGACTAAATCAGCCCCAGCATTTT. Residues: CASSQVPIRDWGLNQPQHF.

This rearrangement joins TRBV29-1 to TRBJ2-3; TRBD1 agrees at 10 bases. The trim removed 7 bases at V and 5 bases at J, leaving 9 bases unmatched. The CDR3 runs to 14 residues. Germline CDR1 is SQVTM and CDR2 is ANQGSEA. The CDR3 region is CSATRQGAGDTQYF. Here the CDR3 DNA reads TGCAGCGCCACCCGACAGGGGGCTGGAGATACGCAGTATTTT.

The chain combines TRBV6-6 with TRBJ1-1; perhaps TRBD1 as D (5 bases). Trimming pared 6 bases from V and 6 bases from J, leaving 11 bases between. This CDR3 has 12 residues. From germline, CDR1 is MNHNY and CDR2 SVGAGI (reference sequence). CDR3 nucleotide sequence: TGTGCCAGCAGGCAGGGTTACGCTGAAGCTTTCTTT. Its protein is CASRQGYAEAFF.

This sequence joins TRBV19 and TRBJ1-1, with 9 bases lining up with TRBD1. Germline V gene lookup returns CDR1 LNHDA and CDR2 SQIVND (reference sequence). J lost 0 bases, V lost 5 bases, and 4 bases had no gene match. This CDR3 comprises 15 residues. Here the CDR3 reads CASSATGGMNTEAFF. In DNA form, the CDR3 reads TGTGCCAGTAGTGCAACAGGGGGCATGAACACTGAAGCTTTCTTT.

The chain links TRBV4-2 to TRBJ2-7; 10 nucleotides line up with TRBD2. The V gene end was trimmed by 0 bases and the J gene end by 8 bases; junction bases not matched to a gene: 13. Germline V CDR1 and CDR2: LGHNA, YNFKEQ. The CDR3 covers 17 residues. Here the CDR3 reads CASSQEELAGGREKQYF. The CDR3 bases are TGTGCCAGCAGCCAAGAGGAGTTAGCGGGAGGCCGTGAGAAGCAGTACTTC.

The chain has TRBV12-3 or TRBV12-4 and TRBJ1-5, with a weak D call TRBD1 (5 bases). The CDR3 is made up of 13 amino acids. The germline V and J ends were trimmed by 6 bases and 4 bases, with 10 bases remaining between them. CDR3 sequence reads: CASRDMGNQPQHF. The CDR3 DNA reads TGTGCCAGCAGGGACATGGGGAATCAGCCCCAGCATTTT.

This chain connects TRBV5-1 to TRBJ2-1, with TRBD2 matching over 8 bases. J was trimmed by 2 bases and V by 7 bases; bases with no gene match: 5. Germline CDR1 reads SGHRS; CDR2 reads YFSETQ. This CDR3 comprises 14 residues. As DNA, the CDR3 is TGCGCCAGCCAGCGGGAGACGACCTACAATGAGCAGTTCTTC. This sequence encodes CASQRETTYNEQFF.

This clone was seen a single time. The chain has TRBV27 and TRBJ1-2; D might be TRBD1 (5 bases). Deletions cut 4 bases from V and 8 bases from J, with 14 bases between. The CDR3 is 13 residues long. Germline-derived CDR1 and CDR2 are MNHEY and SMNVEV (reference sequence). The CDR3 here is CASSSPDSPGYTF. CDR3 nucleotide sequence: TGTGCCAGCAGTTCACCCGACAGTCCCGGCTACACCTTC.

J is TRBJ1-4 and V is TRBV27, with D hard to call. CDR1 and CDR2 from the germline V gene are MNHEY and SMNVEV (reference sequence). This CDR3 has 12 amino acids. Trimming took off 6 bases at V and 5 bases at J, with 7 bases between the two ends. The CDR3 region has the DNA TGTGCCAGCAGGTCCAGGAATGAAAAACTGTTTTTT. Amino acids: CASRSRNEKLFF. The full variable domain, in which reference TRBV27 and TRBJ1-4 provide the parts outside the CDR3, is EAQVTQNPRYLITVTGKKLTVTCSQNMNHEYMSWYRQDPGLGLRQIYYSMNVEVTDKGDVPEGYKVSRKEKRNFPLILESPSPNQTSLYFCASRSRNEKLFFGSGTQLSVL.

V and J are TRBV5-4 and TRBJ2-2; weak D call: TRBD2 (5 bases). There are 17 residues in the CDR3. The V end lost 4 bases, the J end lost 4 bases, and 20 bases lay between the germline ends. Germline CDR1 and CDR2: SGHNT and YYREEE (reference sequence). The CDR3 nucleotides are TGTGCCAGCAGCCCTACCAGTGGAGGTCCTGGCACCGGGGAGCTGTTTTTT. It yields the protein CASSPTSGGPGTGELFF.

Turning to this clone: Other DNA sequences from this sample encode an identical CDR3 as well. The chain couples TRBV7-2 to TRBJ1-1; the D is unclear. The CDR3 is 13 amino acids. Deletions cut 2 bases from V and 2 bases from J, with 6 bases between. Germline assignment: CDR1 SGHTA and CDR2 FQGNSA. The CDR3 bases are TGTGCCAGCAGCTTACGGGGTAACACTGAAGCTTTCTTT. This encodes CASSLRGNTEAFF.

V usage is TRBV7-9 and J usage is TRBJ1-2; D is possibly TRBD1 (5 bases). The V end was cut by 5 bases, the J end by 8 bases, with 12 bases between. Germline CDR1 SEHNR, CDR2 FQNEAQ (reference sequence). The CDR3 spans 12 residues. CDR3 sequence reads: CASSPEGEGYTF. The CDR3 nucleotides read TGTGCCAGCAGCCCGGAAGGGGAAGGCTACACCTTC.

Here the CDR3 reads CASSDGQGYNSPLHF. The CDR3 DNA is TGTGCCAGTAGTGACGGACAGGGCTATAATTCACCCCTCCACTTT. This rearrangement joins TRBV19 to TRBJ1-6, with TRBD1 matching over 8 bases. This CDR3 has 15 residues. Trimming at V came to 5 bases and at J to 3 bases, leaving 3 bases not matched to a gene. The germline V gene encodes CDR1 LNHDA and CDR2 SQIVND (reference sequence).

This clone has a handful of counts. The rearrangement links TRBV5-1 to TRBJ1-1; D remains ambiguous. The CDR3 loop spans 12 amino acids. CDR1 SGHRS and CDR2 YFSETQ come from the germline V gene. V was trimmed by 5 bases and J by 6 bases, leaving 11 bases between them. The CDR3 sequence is CASSQDNAEAFF. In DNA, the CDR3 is TGCGCCAGCAGTCAGGATAACGCTGAAGCTTTCTTT.

CDR3 coding DNA: TGTGCCAGCAGTTTACTACAGGGTTATGAGCAGTTCTTC. This codes for CASSLLQGYEQFF. This rearrangement joins TRBV12-3 or TRBV12-4 to TRBJ2-1; weak D call: TRBD1 (6 bases). Trimming cost V 2 bases and J 8 bases, with 10 bases left between them. This CDR3 has 13 amino acids.

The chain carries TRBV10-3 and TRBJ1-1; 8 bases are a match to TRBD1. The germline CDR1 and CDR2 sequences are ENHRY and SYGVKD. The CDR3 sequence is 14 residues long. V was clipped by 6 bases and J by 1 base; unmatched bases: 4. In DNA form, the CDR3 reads TGTGCCATCAGGGACAGGGAAGGGAACACTGAAGCTTTCTTT. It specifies CAIRDREGNTEAFF.

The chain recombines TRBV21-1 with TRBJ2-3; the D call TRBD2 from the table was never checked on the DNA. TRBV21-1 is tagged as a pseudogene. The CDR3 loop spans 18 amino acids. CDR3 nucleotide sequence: TGTGCCAGCAGCAAGGAACTAGCGGGAGGGCCGGGGACAGATACGCAGTATTTT. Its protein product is CASSKELAGGPGTDTQYF.

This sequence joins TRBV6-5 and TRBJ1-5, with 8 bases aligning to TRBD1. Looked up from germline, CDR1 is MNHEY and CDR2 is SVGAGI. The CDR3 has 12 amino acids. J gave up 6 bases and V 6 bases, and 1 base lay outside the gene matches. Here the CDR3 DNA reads TGTGCCAGCAGCACAGGGGGTCAGCCCCAGCATTTT. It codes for CASSTGGQPQHF.

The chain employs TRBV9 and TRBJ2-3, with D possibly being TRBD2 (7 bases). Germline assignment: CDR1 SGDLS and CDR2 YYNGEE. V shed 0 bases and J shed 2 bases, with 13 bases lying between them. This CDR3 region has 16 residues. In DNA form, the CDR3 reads TGTGCCAGCAGCGTAGTTCCGGGGGGCCCCACAGATACGCAGTATTTT. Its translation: CASSVVPGGPTDTQYF.

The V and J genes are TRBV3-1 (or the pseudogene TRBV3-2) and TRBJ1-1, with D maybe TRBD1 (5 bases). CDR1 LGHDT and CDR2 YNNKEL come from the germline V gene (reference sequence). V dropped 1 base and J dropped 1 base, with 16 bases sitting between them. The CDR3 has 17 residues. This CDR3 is CASSQVSQEGRNTEAFF. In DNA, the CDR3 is TGTGCCAGCAGCCAAGTCTCGCAGGAGGGGCGGAACACTGAAGCTTTCTTT.

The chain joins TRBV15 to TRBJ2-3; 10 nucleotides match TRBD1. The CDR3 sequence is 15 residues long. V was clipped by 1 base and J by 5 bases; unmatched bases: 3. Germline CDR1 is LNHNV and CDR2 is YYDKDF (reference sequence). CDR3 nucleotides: TGTGCCACCAGCAGAGGACAGGGGGCGATAGATACGCAGTATTTT. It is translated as CATSRGQGAIDTQYF.

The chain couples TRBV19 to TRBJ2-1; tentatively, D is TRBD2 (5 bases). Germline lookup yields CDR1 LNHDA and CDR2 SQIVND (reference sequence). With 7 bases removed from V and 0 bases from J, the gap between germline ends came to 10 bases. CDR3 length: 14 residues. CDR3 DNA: TGTGCCAGTAAGCTAGCTGGCTCCTACAATGAGCAGTTCTTC. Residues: CASKLAGSYNEQFF.

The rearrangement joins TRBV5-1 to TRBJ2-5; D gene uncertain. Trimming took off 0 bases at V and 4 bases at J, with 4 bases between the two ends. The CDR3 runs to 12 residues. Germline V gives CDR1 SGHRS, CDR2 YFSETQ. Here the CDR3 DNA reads TGCGCCAGCAGCTTGGGGGCAGAGACCCAGTACTTC. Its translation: CASSLGAETQYF.

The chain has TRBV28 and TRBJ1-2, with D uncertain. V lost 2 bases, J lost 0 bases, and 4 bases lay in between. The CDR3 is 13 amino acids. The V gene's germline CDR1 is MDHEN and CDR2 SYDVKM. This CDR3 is CASSLVSNYGYTF. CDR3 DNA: TGTGCCAGCAGTTTAGTCTCTAACTATGGCTACACCTTC.

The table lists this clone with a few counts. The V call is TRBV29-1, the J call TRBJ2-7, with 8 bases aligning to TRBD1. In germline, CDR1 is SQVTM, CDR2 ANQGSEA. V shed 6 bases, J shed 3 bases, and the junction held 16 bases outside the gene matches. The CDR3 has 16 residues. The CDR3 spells CSVIAVGTGSLYEQYF. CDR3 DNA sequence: TGCAGCGTAATCGCCGTGGGGACAGGTTCGCTCTACGAGCAGTACTTC.